The 26 T cell receptor beta chains below all came from one sample that was sequenced in a study of blood T cell repertoires in COVID-19. Clones were read by immunoSEQ multiplex PCR, and TCRdb kept only the in-frame ones, dropping some. The sample carries roughly 35,000 clones, approximately 72% recorded once. Source material: peripheral blood. Source of these receptors: an elderly man with acute or convalescent COVID-19.

The chain combines TRBV2 with TRBJ1-1, with TRBD1 matching 7 bases. Germline V lookup: CDR1 SNHLY, CDR2 FYNNEI. V gave up 3 bases and J gave up 3 bases; unmatched junction bases: 13. The CDR3 consists of 17 residues. The CDR3: CASSEDRPKGRYTEAFF. The DNA for the CDR3 is TGTGCCAGCAGTGAGGACAGGCCCAAAGGTAGGTACACTGAAGCTTTCTTT.

This rearrangement joins TRBV30 to TRBJ1-1, with D possibly being TRBD1 (6 bases). Trimming took 1 base from V and 1 from J, leaving 13 bases between them. This CDR3 comprises 15 residues. CDR1 and CDR2 from the germline V gene are GTSNPN and SVGIG (reference sequence). The CDR3 region is CAWSENRGGNTEAFF. The CDR3 DNA is TGTGCCTGGAGTGAGAATAGGGGGGGGAACACTGAAGCTTTCTTT.

This clone was recorded only once. The gene calls are TRBV10-3 and TRBJ1-4; D remains unclear. The CDR3 contains 14 residues. CDR1 is ENHRY, CDR2 SYGVKD, per germline. Trimming shortened V by 0 bases and J by 5 bases, and 7 bases separated the two germline ends. CDR3 loop: CAISESTENEKLFF. In DNA, the CDR3 is TGTGCCATCAGTGAGTCGACGGAGAATGAAAAACTGTTTTTT.

The rearrangement uses TRBV5-4 and TRBJ1-4; 10 nucleotides align to TRBD1. This CDR3 has 16 amino acids. The V segment lost 0 bases and the J segment 6 bases; nucleotides outside the gene matches: 5. Germline CDR1 is SGHNT and CDR2 is YYREEE (reference sequence). CDR3 sequence reads: CASSLGDRGRDEKLFF. CDR3 DNA: TGTGCCAGCAGCTTGGGCGACAGGGGGCGCGATGAAAAACTGTTTTTT.

The chain joins TRBV9 to TRBJ2-3; D might be TRBD1 (6 bases). This CDR3 spans 14 amino acids. Trimming removed 6 bases from V and 3 bases from J, with 14 bases in between. The V gene's germline CDR1 is SGDLS and CDR2 YYNGEE. Written as DNA, the CDR3 is TGTGCCAGCAACCTCCAGGGGCAGACAGATACGCAGTATTTT. Its translation: CASNLQGQTDTQYF.

This clone was picked up a small number of times. This rearrangement joins TRBV6-2 or TRBV6-3 to TRBJ1-1, with 10 bases aligning to TRBD1. V lost 3 bases, J lost 3 bases, and 4 bases stayed unmatched. The CDR3 contains 15 residues. Germline V gene data show CDR1 as MNHEY and CDR2 as SVGEGT. CDR3 region: CASSYDRGRYTEAFF. Here the CDR3 DNA reads TGTGCCAGCAGTTATGACAGGGGGCGATACACTGAAGCTTTCTTT.

V is TRBV7-7 and J is TRBJ2-1, with D possibly matching TRBD2 (5 bases). The V end was cut by 5 bases, the J end by 7 bases, with 12 bases between. The CDR3 length is 13 residues. Germline lookup yields CDR1 SSHAT and CDR2 FNYEAQ (reference sequence). The DNA of the CDR3 is TGTGCCAGCAGCCCCCAAGCGGTGAATGAGCAGTTCTTC. This gives the protein CASSPQAVNEQFF.

This chain uses TRBV11-3 with TRBJ2-5, with 10 bases fitting TRBD1. After removal of 2 bases from V and 5 bases from J, the junction contained 8 bases not matched to a gene. CDR3 length: 16 residues. Germline V gives CDR1 SGHNT, CDR2 YENEEA. CDR3 sequence: CASSLRTGGPGETQYF. Here the CDR3 DNA reads TGTGCCAGCAGCTTACGGACAGGGGGTCCGGGGGAGACCCAGTACTTC.

The chain links TRBV21-1 to TRBJ2-2; TRBD2, the D gene given by the table, was not confirmed from the DNA. TRBV21-1 is annotated as a pseudogene. The CDR3 extends over 18 amino acids. The CDR3 DNA reads as TGTGCCAGCAGCAAAGCAGCGGGGCAGGGGATGAACACCGGGGAGCTGTTTTTT. Its protein is CASSKAAGQGMNTGELFF.

The V and J genes are TRBV19 and TRBJ1-1; 7 bases are a match to TRBD1. The CDR3 sequence is 15 residues long. Germline values: CDR1 LNHDA, CDR2 SQIVND (reference sequence). The J segment lost 5 bases and the V segment lost 7 bases, leaving 13 bases of the junction unmatched. The DNA for the CDR3 is TGTGCCAGTATCCCTTCAGGGGGATCTGAAACTGAAGCTTTCTTT. This gives the protein CASIPSGGSETEAFF. Together with reference TRBV19 and TRBJ1-1, the CDR3 gives the full variable domain: DGGITQSPKYLFRKEGQNVTLSCEQNLNHDAMYWYRQDPGQGLRLIYYSQIVNDFQKGDIAEGYSVSREKKESFPLTVTSAQKNPTAFYLCASIPSGGSETEAFFGQGTRLTVV.

Only a few counts were recorded for this clone. The chain is built from TRBV7-2 and TRBJ1-1; no firm D call. The germline V and J ends were trimmed by 5 bases and 1 base, with 11 bases remaining between them. The CDR3 spans 14 residues. Looked up from germline, CDR1 is SGHTA and CDR2 is FQGNSA. The CDR3 here is CASSRGSSNTEAFF. The CDR3 nucleotides read TGTGCCAGCAGCCGCGGATCTTCGAACACTGAAGCTTTCTTT.

This rearrangement joins TRBV15 to TRBJ2-4; possible D gene TRBD1, 6 bases. The length of the CDR3 is 15 residues. Germline assignment: CDR1 LNHNV and CDR2 YYDKDF (reference sequence). V was pared by 0 bases and J by 5 bases, with 11 bases between. The CDR3, as DNA: TGTGCCACCAGCAGAGATCAGTACAGGGAAAACATTCAGTACTTC. This encodes CATSRDQYRENIQYF.

The chain is built from TRBV5-3 and TRBJ1-5, with 7 bases that match TRBD1. TRBV5-3 is given ORF status, its function remaining uncertain. Germline trimming cut 1 base from V and 3 bases from J; bases unmatched to any gene: 4. This CDR3 comprises 15 residues. The CDR3 reads CARSLRQGLNQPQHF. The CDR3 DNA reads as TGTGCCAGAAGCTTGAGACAGGGCCTCAATCAGCCCCAGCATTTT.

This chain joins TRBV19 and TRBJ1-6; weak D call: TRBD1 (5 bases). Trimming stripped 7 bases from V and 8 bases from J, with 24 bases between. The V gene's germline CDR1 is LNHDA and CDR2 SQIVND (reference sequence). The CDR3 runs 17 residues. The CDR3 spells CASMGSLVWGVDSPLHF. In DNA, the CDR3 is TGTGCCAGTATGGGATCCCTCGTTTGGGGGGTAGATTCACCCCTCCACTTT. Supplemented by reference TRBV19 and TRBJ1-6, the full variable domain reads DGGITQSPKYLFRKEGQNVTLSCEQNLNHDAMYWYRQDPGQGLRLIYYSQIVNDFQKGDIAEGYSVSREKKESFPLTVTSAQKNPTAFYLCASMGSLVWGVDSPLHFGNGTRLTVT.

The chain joins TRBV6-5 to TRBJ2-3, with TRBD1 identical over 8 bases. The CDR3 contains 14 residues. Looked up from germline, CDR1 is MNHEY and CDR2 is SVGAGI. V lost 11 bases to trimming and J lost 2 bases; unmatched junction nucleotides: 9. Here the CDR3 reads CALQGARHTDTQYF. The DNA of the CDR3 is TGTGCCCTCCAGGGGGCGAGACACACAGATACGCAGTATTTT.

CDR3 bases: TGTGCCAGCAGTCGACTAGCAGGGGATACGCAGTATTTT. It is translated as CASSRLAGDTQYF. The chain joins TRBV6-4 to TRBJ2-3; 7 bases line up with TRBD2. There are 13 residues in the CDR3. V shed 5 bases, J shed 6 bases, and the junction held 5 bases outside the gene matches. Germline values: CDR1 MRHNA, CDR2 SNTAGT.

In the case of this clone: Other DNA sequences in the same sample also yield this CDR3. This chain connects TRBV19 to TRBJ1-5; 7 nucleotides match TRBD1. With 6 bases clipped from V and 7 bases from J, the junction kept 6 bases outside the gene matches. Germline assignment: CDR1 LNHDA and CDR2 SQIVND (reference sequence). The CDR3 loop spans 13 amino acids. DNA of the CDR3: TGTGCCAGTAGCTTACAGGGGACCCAGCCCCAGCATTTT. Translated: CASSLQGTQPQHF.

The chain joins TRBV6-5 to TRBJ2-2; 7 bases map to TRBD1. The germline V gene has CDR1 MNHEY and CDR2 SVGAGI. This CDR3 has 15 amino acids. The ends lost 5 bases at V and 6 bases at J; junction bases unmatched: 9. The CDR3 nucleotides read TGTGCCAGCAGTACCCGGACAGGCTTGTCCGGGGAGCTGTTTTTT. It yields the protein CASSTRTGLSGELFF.

This chain connects TRBV10-3 to TRBJ1-1, with 7 bases identical to TRBD1. Germline CDR1 ENHRY, CDR2 SYGVKD. The CDR3 runs 14 residues. V dropped 6 bases and J dropped 0; count of bases not matched to a gene: 4. The CDR3 coding sequence is TGTGCCATCAGCACAGGGGAGGTGAACACTGAAGCTTTCTTT. It translates to CAISTGEVNTEAFF.

The genes are TRBV27 and TRBJ2-7; TRBD2 is a possible D gene (6 bases). This CDR3 is 15 amino acids long. CDR1 and CDR2 from the germline V gene are MNHEY and SMNVEV (reference sequence). The DNA of the CDR3 is TGTGCTTCGGCCCGGTGGGGGGTGAGCGGCAACGAGCAGTACTTC. This gives the protein CASARWGVSGNEQYF.

V usage is TRBV3-1 (or the pseudogene TRBV3-2) and J usage is TRBJ1-4; D gene unclear. V dropped 1 base and J dropped 8 bases, with 5 bases sitting between them. Germline assignment: CDR1 LGHDT and CDR2 YNNKEL (reference sequence). The CDR3 is 12 amino acids. CDR3 sequence: CASSQGREKLFF. The CDR3 region has the DNA TGTGCCAGCAGCCAAGGTAGAGAAAAACTGTTTTTT.

The count of this clone is one. This chain joins TRBV9 and TRBJ2-5; D unresolved. Germline CDR1 is SGDLS and CDR2 is YYNGEE. The CDR3 covers 14 residues. V dropped 0 bases and J dropped 7 bases, with 13 bases sitting between them. The CDR3: CASSVVEALGTQYF. The CDR3 DNA sequence: TGTGCCAGCAGCGTAGTAGAGGCCCTGGGGACCCAGTACTTC.

The rearrangement links TRBV23-1 to TRBJ2-3; D might be TRBD2 (6 bases). TRBV23-1 is reported as an ORF; its role is uncertain. This CDR3 spans 18 amino acids. Trimming removed 0 bases at V and 0 bases at J, with 16 bases between. Written as DNA, the CDR3 is TGCGCCAGCAGTCAATCGACCCCGAGGGAGGCTAGCACAGATACGCAGTATTTT. Its protein product is CASSQSTPREASTDTQYF.

This rearrangement joins TRBV2 to TRBJ1-1; D call uncertain. The V end lost 4 bases, the J end lost 1 base, and 10 bases lay between the germline ends. Germline loops: CDR1 SNHLY, CDR2 FYNNEI. The CDR3 consists of 14 residues. Here the CDR3 DNA reads TGTGCCAGCAGTGTTTCCCGCGGGAACACTGAAGCTTTCTTT. This gives the protein CASSVSRGNTEAFF.

The chain carries TRBV12-3 or TRBV12-4 and TRBJ1-1; D possibly corresponds to TRBD1 (5 bases). V was cut by 5 bases and J by 0 bases, with 7 bases left in between. This CDR3 is 13 amino acids long. CDR3 DNA sequence: TGTGCCAGCAGTAACAGGCTGAACACTGAAGCTTTCTTT. This encodes CASSNRLNTEAFF.

The rearrangement links TRBV7-2 to TRBJ1-2; a possible D gene is TRBD1 (5 bases). Per the germline V gene, CDR1 is SGHTA and CDR2 is FQGNSA. The CDR3 is 15 amino acids. Trimming removed 1 base at V and 3 bases at J, with 12 bases between. For the CDR3, the DNA is TGTGCCAGCAGCTTAGGCGACAGCTTGTACTATGGCTACACCTTC. Translating gives CASSLGDSLYYGYTF.